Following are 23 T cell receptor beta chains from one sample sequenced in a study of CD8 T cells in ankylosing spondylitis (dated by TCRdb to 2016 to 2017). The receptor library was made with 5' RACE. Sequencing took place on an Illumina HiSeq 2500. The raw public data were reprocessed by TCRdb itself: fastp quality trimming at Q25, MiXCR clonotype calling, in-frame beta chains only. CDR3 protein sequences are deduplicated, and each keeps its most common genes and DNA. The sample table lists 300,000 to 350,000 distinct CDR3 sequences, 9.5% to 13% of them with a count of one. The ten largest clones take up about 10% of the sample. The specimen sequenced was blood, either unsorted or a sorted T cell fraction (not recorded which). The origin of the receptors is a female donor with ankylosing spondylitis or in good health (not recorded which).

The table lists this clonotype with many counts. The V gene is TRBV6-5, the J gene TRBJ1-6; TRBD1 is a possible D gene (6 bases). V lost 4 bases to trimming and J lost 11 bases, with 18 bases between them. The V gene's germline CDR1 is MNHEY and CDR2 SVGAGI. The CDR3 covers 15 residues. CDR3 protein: CASSWGREGVTPLHF. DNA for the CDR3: TGTGCCAGCAGTTGGGGGCGTGAGGGCGTAACACCCCTCCACTTT.

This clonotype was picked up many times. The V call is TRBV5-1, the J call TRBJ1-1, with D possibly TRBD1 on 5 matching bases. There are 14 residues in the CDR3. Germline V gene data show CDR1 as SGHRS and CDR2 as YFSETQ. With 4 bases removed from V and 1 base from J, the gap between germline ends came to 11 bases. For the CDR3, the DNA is TGCGCCAGCAGCCGGGAGGGGTCGAACACTGAAGCTTTCTTT. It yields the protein CASSREGSNTEAFF.

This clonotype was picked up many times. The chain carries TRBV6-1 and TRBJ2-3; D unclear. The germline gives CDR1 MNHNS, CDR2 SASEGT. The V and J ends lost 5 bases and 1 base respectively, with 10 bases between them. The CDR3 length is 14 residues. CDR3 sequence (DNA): TGTGCCAGCAGTCCCGCCTCCCGCACAGATACGCAGTATTTT. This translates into CASSPASRTDTQYF.

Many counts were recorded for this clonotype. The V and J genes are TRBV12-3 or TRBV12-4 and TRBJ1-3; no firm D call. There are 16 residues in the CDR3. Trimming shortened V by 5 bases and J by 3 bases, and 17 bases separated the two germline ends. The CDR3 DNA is TGTGCCAGCAGTCCACCCAAGTTGGGGAATGGAAACACCATATATTTT. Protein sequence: CASSPPKLGNGNTIYF.

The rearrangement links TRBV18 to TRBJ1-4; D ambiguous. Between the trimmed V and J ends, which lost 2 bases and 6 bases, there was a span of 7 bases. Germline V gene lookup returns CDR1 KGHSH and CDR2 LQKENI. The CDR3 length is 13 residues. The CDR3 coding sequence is TGTGCCAGCTCACCAGGGCGCGATGAAAAACTGTTTTTT. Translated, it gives CASSPGRDEKLFF.

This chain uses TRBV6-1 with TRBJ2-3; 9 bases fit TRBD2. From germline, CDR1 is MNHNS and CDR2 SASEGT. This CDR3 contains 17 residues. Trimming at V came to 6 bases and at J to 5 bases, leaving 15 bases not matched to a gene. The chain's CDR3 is CASSLSRGSGSIDTQYF. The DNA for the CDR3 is TGTGCCAGCAGCCTTTCCCGGGGTAGCGGGAGTATAGATACGCAGTATTTT.

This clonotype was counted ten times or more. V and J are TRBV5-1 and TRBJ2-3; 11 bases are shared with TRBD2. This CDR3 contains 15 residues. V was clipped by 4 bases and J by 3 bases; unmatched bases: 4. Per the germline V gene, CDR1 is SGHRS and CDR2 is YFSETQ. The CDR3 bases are TGCGCCAGCAGCCCGCCTAGCGGGGGGACAGATACGCAGTATTTT. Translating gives CASSPPSGGTDTQYF.

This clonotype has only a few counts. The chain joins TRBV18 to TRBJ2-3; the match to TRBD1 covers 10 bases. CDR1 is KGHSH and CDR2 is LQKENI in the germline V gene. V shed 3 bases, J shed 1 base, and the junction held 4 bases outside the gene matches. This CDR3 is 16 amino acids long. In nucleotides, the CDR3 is TGTGCCAGCTCACCCTCCGGGACAGGGGGCACAGATACGCAGTATTTT. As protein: CASSPSGTGGTDTQYF. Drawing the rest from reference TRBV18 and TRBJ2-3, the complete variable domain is NAGVMQNPRHLVRRRGQEARLRCSPMKGHSHVYWYRQLPEEGLKFMVYLQKENIIDESGMPKERFSAEFPKEGPSILRIQQVVRGDSAAYFCASSPSGTGGTDTQYFGPGTRLTVL.

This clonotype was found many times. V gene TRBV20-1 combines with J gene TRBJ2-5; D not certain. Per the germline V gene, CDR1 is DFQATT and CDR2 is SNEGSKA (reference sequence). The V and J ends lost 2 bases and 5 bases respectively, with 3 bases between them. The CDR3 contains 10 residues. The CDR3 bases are TGCAGTGCTAGATTTGAGACCCAGTACTTC. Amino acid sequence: CSARFETQYF.

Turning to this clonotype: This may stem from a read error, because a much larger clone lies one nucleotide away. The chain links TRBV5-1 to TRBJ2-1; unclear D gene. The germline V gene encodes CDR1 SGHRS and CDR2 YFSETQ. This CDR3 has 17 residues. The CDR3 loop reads CASSATVPPSSYNVQFF. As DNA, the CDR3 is TGCGCCAGCAGCGCAACAGTTCCTCCGAGCTCCTACAATGTGCAGTTCTTC.

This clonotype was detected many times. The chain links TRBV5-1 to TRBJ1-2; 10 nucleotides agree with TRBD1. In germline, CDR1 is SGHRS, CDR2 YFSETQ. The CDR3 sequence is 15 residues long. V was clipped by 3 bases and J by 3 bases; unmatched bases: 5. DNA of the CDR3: TGCGCCAGCAGCTGGGGACAGGGGCAGGACTATGGCTACACCTTC. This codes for CASSWGQGQDYGYTF.

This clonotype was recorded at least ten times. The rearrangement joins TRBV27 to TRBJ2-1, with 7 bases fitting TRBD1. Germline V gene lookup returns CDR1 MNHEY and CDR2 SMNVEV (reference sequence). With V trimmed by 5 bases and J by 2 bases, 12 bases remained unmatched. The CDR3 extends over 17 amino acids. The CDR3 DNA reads TGTGCCAGCAGTGTGTCCCAGGGGGACCTACCCTACAATGAGCAGTTCTTC. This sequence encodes CASSVSQGDLPYNEQFF.

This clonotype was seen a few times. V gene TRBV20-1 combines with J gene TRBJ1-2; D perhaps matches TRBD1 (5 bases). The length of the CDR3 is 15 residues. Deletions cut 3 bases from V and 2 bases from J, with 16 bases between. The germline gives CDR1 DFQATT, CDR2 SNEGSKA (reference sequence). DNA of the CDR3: TGCAGTGCTAGTAAGCCGCAGGGAAAGAACTATGGCTACACCTTC. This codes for CSASKPQGKNYGYTF.

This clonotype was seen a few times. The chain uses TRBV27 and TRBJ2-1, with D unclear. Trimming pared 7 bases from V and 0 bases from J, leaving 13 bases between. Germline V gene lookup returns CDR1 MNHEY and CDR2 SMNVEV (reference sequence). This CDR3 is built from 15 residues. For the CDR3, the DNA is TGTGCCAGCAATGGACGGTTTAGCTCCTACAATGAGCAGTTCTTC. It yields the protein CASNGRFSSYNEQFF.

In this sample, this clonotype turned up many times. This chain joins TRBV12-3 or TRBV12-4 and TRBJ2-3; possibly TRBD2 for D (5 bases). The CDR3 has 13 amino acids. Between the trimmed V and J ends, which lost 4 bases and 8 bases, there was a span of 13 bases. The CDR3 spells CASSSHGMGTQYF. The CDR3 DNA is TGTGCCAGCAGTTCGCACGGGATGGGTACGCAGTATTTT.

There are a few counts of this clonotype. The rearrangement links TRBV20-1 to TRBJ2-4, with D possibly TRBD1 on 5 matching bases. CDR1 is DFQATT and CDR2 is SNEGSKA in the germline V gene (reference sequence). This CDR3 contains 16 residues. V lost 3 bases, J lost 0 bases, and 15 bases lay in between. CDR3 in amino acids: CSASGQAGQAKNIQYF. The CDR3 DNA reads TGCAGTGCTAGTGGCCAGGCTGGACAAGCCAAAAACATTCAGTACTTC.

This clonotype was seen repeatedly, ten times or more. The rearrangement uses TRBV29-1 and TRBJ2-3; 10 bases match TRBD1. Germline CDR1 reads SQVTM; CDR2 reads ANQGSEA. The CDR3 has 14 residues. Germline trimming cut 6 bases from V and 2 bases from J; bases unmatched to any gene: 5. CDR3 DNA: TGCAGCGTACGGGACAGGGGATACACAGATACGCAGTATTTT. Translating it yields CSVRDRGYTDTQYF.

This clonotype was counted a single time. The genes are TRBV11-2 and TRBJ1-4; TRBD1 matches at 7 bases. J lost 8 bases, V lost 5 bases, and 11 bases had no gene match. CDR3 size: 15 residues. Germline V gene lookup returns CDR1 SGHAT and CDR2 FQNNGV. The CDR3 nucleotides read TGTGCCAGCAGCCCCGAAGGGACAGTCGGCGAAAAACTGTTTTTT. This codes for CASSPEGTVGEKLFF. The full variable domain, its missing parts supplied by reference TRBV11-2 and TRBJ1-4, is EAGVAQSPRYKIIEKRQSVAFWCNPISGHATLYWYQQILGQGPKLLIQFQNNGVVDDSQLPKDRFSAERLKGVDSTLKIQPAKLEDSAVYLCASSPEGTVGEKLFFGSGTQLSVL.

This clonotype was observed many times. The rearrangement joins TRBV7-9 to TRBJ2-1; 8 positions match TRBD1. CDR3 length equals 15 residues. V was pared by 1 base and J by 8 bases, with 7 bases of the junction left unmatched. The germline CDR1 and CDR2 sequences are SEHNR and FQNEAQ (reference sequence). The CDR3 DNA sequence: TGTGCCAGCAGCTTAGGTCAGGGGGCAGGTCATGAGCAGTTCTTC. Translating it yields CASSLGQGAGHEQFF. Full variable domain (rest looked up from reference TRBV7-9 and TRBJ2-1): DTGVSQNPRHKITKRGQNVTFRCDPISEHNRLYWYRQTLGQGPEFLTYFQNEAQLEKSRLLSDRFSAERPKGSFSTLEIQRTEQGDSAMYLCASSLGQGAGHEQFFGPGTRLTVL.

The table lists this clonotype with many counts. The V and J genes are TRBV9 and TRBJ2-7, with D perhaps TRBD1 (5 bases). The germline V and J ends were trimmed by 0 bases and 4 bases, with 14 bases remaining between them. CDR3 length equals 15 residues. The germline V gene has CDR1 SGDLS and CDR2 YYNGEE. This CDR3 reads CASSVGPGRGYEQYF. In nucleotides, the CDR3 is TGTGCCAGCAGCGTAGGCCCAGGAAGGGGATACGAGCAGTACTTC.

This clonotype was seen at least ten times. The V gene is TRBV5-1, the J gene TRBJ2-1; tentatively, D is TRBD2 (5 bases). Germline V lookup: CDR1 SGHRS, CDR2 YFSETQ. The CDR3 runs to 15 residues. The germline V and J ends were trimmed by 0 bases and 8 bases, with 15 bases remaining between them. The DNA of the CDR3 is TGCGCCAGCAGCTTGGAAAGCCGGGCGCGGGATGAGCAGTTCTTC. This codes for CASSLESRARDEQFF.

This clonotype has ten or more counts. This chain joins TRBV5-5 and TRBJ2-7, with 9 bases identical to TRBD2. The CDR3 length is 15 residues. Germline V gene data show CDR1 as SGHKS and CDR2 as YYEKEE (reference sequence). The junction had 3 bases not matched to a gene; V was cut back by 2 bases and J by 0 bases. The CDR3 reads CASSFPSGNSYEQYF. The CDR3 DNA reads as TGTGCCAGCAGCTTTCCTAGCGGGAACTCCTACGAGCAGTACTTC.

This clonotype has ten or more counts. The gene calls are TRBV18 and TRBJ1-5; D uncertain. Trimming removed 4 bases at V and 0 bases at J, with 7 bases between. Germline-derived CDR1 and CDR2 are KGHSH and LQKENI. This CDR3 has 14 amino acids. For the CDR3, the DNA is TGTGCCAGCTCACGAAGAGATAGCAATCAGCCCCAGCATTTT. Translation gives CASSRRDSNQPQHF.